This TCR beta chain comes out of a study of cytomegalovirus exposure and HLA in healthy donors. About the study: An analysis done earlier identified around 100 million unique TCR beta sequences from 190 million or so T cells.

Points from the study as a whole: Donor immune exposure was known only as CMV serostatus. Most TCR beta V segments were productive about 90% or about 30% of the time in an earlier analysis. The authors later found most CMV-associated TCR beta chains appeared HLA-restricted.

Vbeta (60) and Jbeta (13) primers were used in the PCR. Sequencing used immunoSEQ multiplex PCR; TCRdb keeps in-frame clones, though not all of them. The sample has fewer than 250,000 clones; 60% to 80% are singletons. Trimming pared 0 bases from V and 2 bases from J, leaving 8 bases between. This CDR3 has 15 amino acids. Germline lookup yields CDR1 SGHNT and CDR2 YENEEA. To note about this clone: Its antigen is still unknown.

The receptor's source is a man between 18 and 35 years old in good health and CMV-seronegative. The sequencing sample was made of PBMCs. The chain carries TRBV11-3 and TRBJ1-3; tentative D call: TRBD1 (5 bases). The CDR3 spells CASSLDRGTGNTIYF. CDR3 sequence (DNA): TGTGCCAGCAGCTTAGATCGGGGGACTGGAAACACCATATATTTT.